Below are 26 T cell receptor beta chains sequenced from a single sample in a study of T cells in Graves' hyperthyroidism and ophthalmopathy. What was amplified from RNA transcripts were TCR beta CDR3 regions. When the TCR CDR3 underwent first-round RT-PCR, the HTBI primer set was used. One entry per CDR3 protein results from TCRdb running MiXCR on the multiplex PCR reads. The top ten hold 30% to 40% of the sample, which has 600,000 to 800,000 distinct CDR3 sequences, about a third seen once. The sequencing sample was made of blood. The receptor source for this set is a middle-aged woman with Graves' hyperthyroidism.

The chain recombines TRBV11-1 with TRBJ1-5; the D gene is possibly TRBD1 (5 bases). The CDR3 extends over 15 amino acids. Germline V gene lookup returns CDR1 SGHAT and CDR2 FQDESV (reference sequence). Between the trimmed V and J ends, which lost 11 bases and 4 bases, there was a span of 21 bases. This CDR3 reads CAWSVRQGPNQPQHF. CDR3 nucleotide sequence: TGTGCCTGGAGTGTACGGCAGGGACCTAATCAGCCCCAGCATTTT.

There are many counts of this clonotype. The chain carries TRBV7-9 and TRBJ1-1; D is uncertain. Trimming left V 4 bases short and J 3 bases short, with 12 bases between. From germline, CDR1 is SEHNR and CDR2 FQNEAQ (reference sequence). The CDR3 loop spans 14 amino acids. CDR3 in DNA: TGTGCCAGCAGCTCGCACCGTAAGGACACTGAAGCTTTCTTT. It is translated as CASSSHRKDTEAFF.

This clonotype was observed a handful of times. The rearrangement links TRBV7-2 to TRBJ1-5; tentatively, D is TRBD1 (6 bases). The CDR3 is 19 residues long. Germline V gives CDR1 SGHTA, CDR2 FQGNSA. V lost 2 bases and J 3 bases, leaving 23 bases between the germline ends. The CDR3 DNA reads TGTGCCAGCAGCTTAAGGGGGGTGGGGAGTCATTCCGCCAATCAGCCCCAGCATTTT. Encoded protein: CASSLRGVGSHSANQPQHF.

Ten or more counts support this clonotype. V and J are TRBV29-1 and TRBJ1-1; D possibly corresponds to TRBD1 (6 bases). The germline gives CDR1 SQVTM, CDR2 ANQGSEA. The CDR3 is 11 amino acids. Trimming removed 5 bases at V and 6 bases at J, with 10 bases between. In nucleotides, the CDR3 is TGCAGCGTTCCGAAGGGGGCTGAAGCTTTCTTT. Its protein product is CSVPKGAEAFF.

This clonotype was detected a few times. The rearrangement links TRBV7-2 to TRBJ1-1; D is undetermined. Trimming cost V 1 base and J 4 bases, with 10 bases left between them. There are 14 residues in the CDR3. Germline V gene sequence: CDR1 SGHTA, CDR2 FQGNSA. In DNA form, the CDR3 reads TGTGCCAGCAGCTTAGAAGTCTGGGGCACTGAAGCTTTCTTT. Its protein is CASSLEVWGTEAFF.

There are many counts of this clonotype. CDR3 coding DNA: TGTGCCATCAGTGGGGGGGTGAACACTGAAGCTTTCTTT. Translation: CAISGGVNTEAFF. This chain joins TRBV10-3 and TRBJ1-1; D possibly corresponds to TRBD1 (5 bases). The CDR3 covers 13 residues. Germline V gene lookup returns CDR1 ENHRY and CDR2 SYGVKD. Trimming removed 4 bases at V and 0 bases at J, with 6 bases between.

The sample holds many counts of this clonotype. The chain carries TRBV6-5 and TRBJ2-7, with unresolved D. CDR1 MNHEY and CDR2 SVGAGI come from the germline V gene. V was clipped by 0 bases and J by 7 bases, with 10 bases between them. The CDR3 is 13 amino acids. CDR3 coding DNA: TGTGCCAGCAGTTACTCGATGGCAAGGGAGCAGTACTTC. The encoded protein is CASSYSMAREQYF.

As concerns this clonotype: Possible read error: a much larger clone is one base away. This chain links TRBV9 with TRBJ1-3, with D unclear. The CDR3 runs to 15 residues. The germline gives CDR1 SGDLS, CDR2 YYNGEE. The CDR3 is CASCVGSGNGNTIYF. The CDR3 bases are TGTGCCAGCTGCGTGGGAAGCGGGAACGGAAACACCATATATTTT.

This clonotype was seen repeatedly, ten times or more. The chain uses TRBV5-8 and TRBJ2-5, with unresolved D. Germline CDR1 SGHTS, CDR2 YDEGEE. V lost 3 bases and J 1 base, leaving 7 bases between the germline ends. This CDR3 is 13 amino acids long. CDR3 sequence (DNA): TGTGCCAGCAGCTCGCCCCTCCAAGAGACCCAGTACTTC. This sequence encodes CASSSPLQETQYF. Full variable domain (missing parts from reference TRBV5-8 and TRBJ2-5): EAGVTQSPTHLIKTRGQQATLRCSPISGHTSVYWYQQALGLGLQFLLWYDEGEERNRGNFPPRFSGRQFPNYSSELNVNALELEDSALYLCASSSPLQETQYFGPGTRLLVL.

This clonotype was seen many times. V is TRBV12-3 or TRBV12-4 and J is TRBJ1-2, with a weak D call TRBD1 (5 bases). The CDR3 is 12 amino acids. V was pared by 3 bases and J by 7 bases, with 9 bases between. CDR3 in amino acids: CASSFGTPGYTF. The CDR3 DNA reads TGTGCCAGCAGTTTCGGGACCCCTGGCTACACCTTC.

The chain recombines TRBV6-5 with TRBJ2-5; no clear D. V was pared by 6 bases and J by 2 bases, with 13 bases between. This CDR3 has 14 amino acids. Germline lookup yields CDR1 MNHEY and CDR2 SVGAGI. CDR3 nucleotides: TGTGCCAGCAGCCCCCGCATACAGCAAGAGACCCAGTACTTC. Encoded protein: CASSPRIQQETQYF.

The V gene is TRBV2, the J gene TRBJ2-2, with 14 bases matching TRBD2. Germline trimming cut 8 bases from V and 7 bases from J; bases unmatched to any gene: 6. CDR3 size: 15 residues. Germline V gene data show CDR1 as SNHLY and CDR2 as FYNNEI. The CDR3 reads CASLGTSGGGGELFF. The CDR3 coding sequence is TGTGCCAGCCTGGGGACTAGCGGGGGTGGCGGGGAGCTGTTTTTT.

This clonotype appeared many times. The chain couples TRBV7-2 to TRBJ1-2, with a tentative D call TRBD1 (6 bases). V gave up 1 base and J gave up 3 bases, with 12 bases separating them. The CDR3 runs to 15 residues. Per germline, CDR1 SGHTA and CDR2 FQGNSA. The CDR3 DNA follows: TGTGCCAGCAGCTTAGACAGGGTTCGGTACTATGGCTACACCTTC. Translation: CASSLDRVRYYGYTF. Combining the CDR3 with reference TRBV7-2 and TRBJ1-2 gives the whole variable domain GAGVSQSPSNKVTEKGKDVELRCDPISGHTALYWYRQSLGQGLEFLIYFQGNSAPDKSGLPSDRFSAERTGGSVSTLTIQRTQQEDSAVYLCASSLDRVRYYGYTFGSGTRLTVV.

This clonotype was found a few times. The chain has TRBV4-1 and TRBJ2-7; D is undetermined. CDR3 length: 13 amino acids. V was cut by 5 bases and J by 3 bases, with 11 bases left in between. Germline CDR1 and CDR2: MGHRA and YSYEKL. Written as DNA, the CDR3 is TGCGCCAGCAGCGACACCCCTAACTACGAGCAGTACTTC. Encoded protein: CASSDTPNYEQYF.

This clonotype was observed once. This chain joins TRBV5-6 and TRBJ1-5; no clear D. Germline V gene data show CDR1 as SGHDT and CDR2 as YYEEEE. The length of the CDR3 is 15 residues. Trimming cost V 5 bases and J 4 bases, with 16 bases left between them. In DNA form, the CDR3 reads TGTGCCAGCAGTGATTTACAACAAGCAAATCAGCCCCAGCATTTT. Amino acids: CASSDLQQANQPQHF. The whole variable domain, remainder taken from reference TRBV5-6 and TRBJ1-5, is DAGVTQSPTHLIKTRGQQVTLRCSPKSGHDTVSWYQQALGQGPQFIFQYYEEEERQRGNFPDRFSGHQFPNYSSELNVNALLLGDSALYLCASSDLQQANQPQHFGDGTRLSIL.

This clonotype has a count of ten or more. The V call is TRBV24-1, the J call TRBJ1-2; TRBD1 aligns across 9 bases. Germline V gene lookup returns CDR1 KGHDR and CDR2 SFDVKD. The V segment lost 3 bases and the J segment 5 bases; nucleotides outside the gene matches: 9. The CDR3 totals 16 residues. CDR3 residues: CATSDPGQGPEYGYTF. The CDR3 coding sequence is TGTGCCACCAGTGATCCGGGACAGGGCCCTGAGTATGGCTACACCTTC.

This clonotype showed up just a few times. The chain joins TRBV7-9 to TRBJ2-7; 8 bases are shared with TRBD1. Germline CDR1 reads SEHNR; CDR2 reads FQNEAQ (reference sequence). Trimming removed 2 bases from V and 6 bases from J; junction bases left unmatched: 9. CDR3 length equals 15 residues. The CDR3 coding sequence is TGTGCCAGCAGCTTATCCAGGACAGGGATTGTCGAGCAGTACTTC. Translating gives CASSLSRTGIVEQYF.

This clonotype was seen at least ten times. The rearrangement uses TRBV10-3 and TRBJ1-2; 9 bases map to TRBD1. The CDR3 is made up of 15 amino acids. Germline V gene lookup returns CDR1 ENHRY and CDR2 SYGVKD. Germline trimming cut 4 bases from V and 4 bases from J; bases unmatched to any gene: 7. The CDR3, as DNA: TGTGCCATCAGTGGAACAGGACAGGGGACCTATGGCTACACCTTC. Residues: CAISGTGQGTYGYTF.

Concerning this clonotype: A clone one base away is much larger, so this may be a read error. V is TRBV12-3 or TRBV12-4 and J is TRBJ2-7, with D perhaps TRBD1 (6 bases). The CDR3 consists of 14 residues. DNA for the CDR3: TGTGCCAGCAGCGTTTGGGGGCCATCCTACGAGCAGCACTTC. Amino acid sequence: CASSVWGPSYEQHF.

The genes are TRBV6-6 and TRBJ1-1, with 7 nucleotides matching TRBD1. J was trimmed by 1 base and V by 7 bases; bases with no gene match: 12. Germline CDR1 and CDR2: MNHNY and SVGAGI (reference sequence). This CDR3 has 16 amino acids. This CDR3 is CASTHLMTGTNTEAFF. The CDR3 region has the DNA TGTGCCAGCACTCATCTAATGACAGGGACGAACACTGAAGCTTTCTTT.

A remark on this clonotype: Compared with germline, one end of the junction differs, possibly owing to a read error. V usage is TRBV24-1 and J usage is TRBJ1-1; D call uncertain. There are 11 residues in the CDR3. Germline-derived CDR1 and CDR2 are KGHDR and SFDVKD. The CDR3 nucleotides are TGTGCCAGCAGTGCGGCGTCTGAAGCTTTCTTT. Translating gives CASSAASEAFF.

The table lists this clonotype with many counts. The chain employs TRBV20-1 and TRBJ1-4, with D perhaps matching TRBD1 (5 bases). The V end was cut by 0 bases, the J end by 6 bases, with 11 bases between. This CDR3 has 14 amino acids. Per the germline V gene, CDR1 is DFQATT and CDR2 is SNEGSKA (reference sequence). This CDR3 is CSARDRRGDEKLFF. CDR3 DNA sequence: TGCAGTGCTAGAGACAGGAGAGGGGATGAAAAACTGTTTTTT.

The chain combines TRBV20-1 with TRBJ2-5; 8 nucleotides align to TRBD2. V shed 3 bases, J shed 5 bases, and the junction held 2 bases outside the gene matches. CDR3 length: 12 amino acids. The germline gives CDR1 DFQATT, CDR2 SNEGSKA (reference sequence). DNA of the CDR3: TGCAGTGCTAGGGCGGGGGGCGAGACCCAGTACTTC. Its protein product is CSARAGGETQYF.

Details on this clonotype: A read error may explain this, as a much larger clone is one base away. V is TRBV12-3 or TRBV12-4 and J is TRBJ2-7; 10 bases agree with TRBD1. The CDR3 covers 15 residues. CDR3 DNA: TGTGTCAGCAGTTTAGACGGGACAGGGGTCCACGAGCAGTACTTC. Translated: CVSSLDGTGVHEQYF.

The chain combines TRBV4-3 with TRBJ1-6; D not resolved. CDR3 length equals 15 residues. Germline V lookup: CDR1 LGHNA, CDR2 YSLEER. V lost 0 bases to trimming and J lost 10 bases, with 13 bases between them. DNA for the CDR3: TGCGCCAGCAGCCAAGATCTGGGGTTGGGCTCACCCCTCCACTTT. Translated, it gives CASSQDLGLGSPLHF.

Details on this clonotype: A read error is possible here, since a much larger clone lies one base away. This chain joins TRBV12-3 or TRBV12-4 and TRBJ1-2, with 9 bases lining up with TRBD1. V dropped 4 bases and J dropped 4; count of bases not matched to a gene: 10. This CDR3 spans 16 amino acids. The CDR3 coding sequence is TGTGCCAGCAGTTCGCGCCGGGACAGGGACAGCTATGGCTACACCTTC. Its translation is CASSSRRDRDSYGYTF.